One and the same sample provided the 12 T cell receptor beta chains below, sequenced in a study of regulatory T cells in long-lasting Graves disease. As to time point: persistent/refractory GD, antithyroid drugs over 5 years with positive TRAb. The TCR library was prepared using RNA isolated from PBMCs. Building the TCR beta libraries relied on iRepertoire HTBI primers, and CDR3 regions underwent Arm-PCR. One entry per CDR3 protein results from TCRdb running MiXCR on the multiplex PCR reads. The sample holds approximately 440,000 distinct CDR3 sequences, 20% to 25% seen once. The specimen comprised peripheral blood mononuclear cells (PBMCs), sampled when the disease was refractory, from a patient treated with antithyroid drugs. The receptors come from a female donor with Graves disease.

The CDR3 reads CASSRGGAQETQYF. CDR3 bases: TGTGCCAGCAGCCGGGGGGGGGCGCAGGAGACCCAGTACTTC. The chain is built from TRBV7-9 and TRBJ2-5, with 8 nucleotides matching TRBD2. The J segment lost 5 bases and the V segment lost 5 bases, leaving 7 bases of the junction unmatched. CDR3 length equals 14 residues. The V gene's germline CDR1 is SEHNR and CDR2 FQNEAQ (reference sequence).

Many counts were recorded for this clonotype. This chain uses TRBV20-1 with TRBJ2-7; 7 nucleotides align to TRBD2. CDR1 and CDR2 from the germline V gene are DFQATT and SNEGSKA (reference sequence). The CDR3 runs 12 residues. V shed 4 bases and J 3 bases; nucleotides not matched to a gene: 3. CDR3 in amino acids: CSATAGDYEQYF. CDR3 nucleotide sequence: TGCAGTGCTACTGCGGGAGACTACGAGCAGTACTTC.

A remark on this clonotype: A much larger clonotype is one base distant, so this may be a read error. The chain is built from TRBV6-1 and TRBJ2-2; TRBD1 matches at 8 bases. This CDR3 contains 13 residues. Germline CDR1 reads MNHNS; CDR2 reads SASEGT. V was clipped by 6 bases and J by 5 bases; unmatched bases: 2. For the CDR3, the DNA is TGTGCCAGCAGGGACAGGGAGACCGGGGAGCTGTTTTTT. Translating gives CASRDRETGELFF.

At least ten counts were recorded for this clonotype. The gene calls are TRBV12-3 or TRBV12-4 and TRBJ2-6, with unresolved D. The CDR3 sequence is 17 residues long. Trimming took off 6 bases at V and 0 bases at J, with 15 bases between the two ends. CDR3 sequence reads: CASRSDSPFSGANVLTF. For the CDR3, the DNA is TGTGCCAGCAGATCAGATTCTCCCTTCTCTGGGGCCAACGTCCTGACTTTC.

The V gene is TRBV2, the J gene TRBJ2-7, with 13 bases fitting TRBD2. Germline V gene sequence: CDR1 SNHLY, CDR2 FYNNEI. After removal of 8 bases from V and 6 bases from J, the junction contained 10 bases not matched to a gene. The CDR3 covers 15 residues. The chain's CDR3 is CASARQGLAGSEQYF. In DNA, the CDR3 is TGTGCCAGCGCCAGGCAGGGACTAGCGGGATCCGAGCAGTACTTC. Using reference TRBV2 and TRBJ2-7 for the parts outside the CDR3, the full variable domain is EPEVTQTPSHQVTQMGQEVILRCVPISNHLYFYWYRQILGQKVEFLVSFYNNEISEKSEIFDDQFSVERPDGSNFTLKIRSTKLEDSAMYFCASARQGLAGSEQYFGPGTRLTVT.

This clonotype was seen a few times. V usage is TRBV20-1 and J usage is TRBJ2-7, with D perhaps matching TRBD1 (5 bases). Germline lookup yields CDR1 DFQATT and CDR2 SNEGSKA (reference sequence). CDR3 length: 14 amino acids. V was trimmed by 5 bases and J by 0 bases, leaving 14 bases between them. The CDR3 region is CSAGSGTGSYEQYF. CDR3 DNA: TGCAGTGCTGGATCCGGTACAGGCTCCTACGAGCAGTACTTC.

This clonotype was found many times. The chain combines TRBV6-2 or TRBV6-3 with TRBJ1-4, with D possibly TRBD1 on 5 matching bases. CDR1 and CDR2 from the germline V gene are MNHEY and SVGEGT. This CDR3 comprises 17 residues. Trimming took off 0 bases at V and 4 bases at J, with 15 bases between the two ends. The DNA of the CDR3 is TGTGCCAGCAGTTACTCGAGCCCACCTGGGGGTAATGAAAAACTGTTTTTT. It codes for CASSYSSPPGGNEKLFF.

This clonotype came up many times. This chain uses TRBV28 with TRBJ2-5; D might be TRBD2 (5 bases). CDR3 size: 15 residues. Germline loops: CDR1 MDHEN, CDR2 SYDVKM. Between the trimmed V and J ends, which lost 2 bases and 5 bases, there was a span of 15 bases. The CDR3 nucleotides are TGTGCCAGCAGTTTACCGTCGGCGGGTTGGGAGACCCAGTACTTC. Protein: CASSLPSAGWETQYF.

The chain links TRBV20-1 to TRBJ1-4, with 8 bases lining up with TRBD1. The CDR3 length is 15 residues. V shed 0 bases and J 14 bases; nucleotides not matched to a gene: 14. Germline CDR1 and CDR2: DFQATT and SNEGSKA (reference sequence). The CDR3 region has the DNA TGCAGTGCTAGAGATATCACAGGGGGATTGGGAGGGCTGTTTTTT. It specifies CSARDITGGLGGLFF.

This clonotype came up once. A much larger clone lies one base from this, so it may be a read error. The V and J genes are TRBV28 and TRBJ1-2; D unresolved. The ends were cut back, 5 bases at V and 5 bases at J, with 9 bases in the middle. The CDR3 runs 12 residues. CDR1 is MDHEN and CDR2 is SYDVKM in the germline V gene. The CDR3 protein is CASSPRTYGYTF. CDR3 nucleotide sequence: TGTGCCAGCAGTCCCCGGACTTATGGCTACACCTTC.

This clonotype was observed a few times. The rearrangement uses TRBV6-2 or TRBV6-3 and TRBJ2-2, with D possibly matching TRBD1 (5 bases). The length of the CDR3 is 15 residues. Germline loops: CDR1 MNHEY, CDR2 SVGEGT. V was pared by 2 bases and J by 0 bases, with 7 bases between. CDR3 coding DNA: TGTGCCAGCAGTTACCGACAGCCGAACACCGGGGAGCTGTTTTTT. Translating it yields CASSYRQPNTGELFF.

This clonotype was counted ten times or more. The chain uses TRBV27 and TRBJ1-3, with D possibly matching TRBD1 (6 bases). The CDR3 is made up of 15 amino acids. Germline values: CDR1 MNHEY, CDR2 SMNVEV (reference sequence). Trimming shortened V by 2 bases and J by 2 bases, and 10 bases separated the two germline ends. The CDR3 sequence is CASSLIGGAGNTIYF. In DNA form, the CDR3 reads TGTGCCAGCAGTTTAATCGGGGGCGCTGGAAACACCATATATTTT.